Sequencing of this T cell receptor (beta chain) was carried out in a study of radiation and T cells in renal cell carcinoma. Study-wide points: No pretreatment tumor biopsies were available for baseline clonotypes. From baseline, blood top tumor clonotypes peaked at 2 weeks post-radiation.

The sample's time point: baseline pretreatment blood. Treatment described: 15 Gy SBRT to primary tumor, nephrectomy 4 weeks later. After SBRT, blood was collected at 2 and 4 weeks, plus baseline. This CDR3 is built from 14 residues. Germline loops: CDR1 SGHDT, CDR2 YYEEEE. V lost 5 bases and J lost 5; bases outside the gene matches: 10. Some clones are missing from TCRdb's copy, which holds only in-frame ones; the method was immunoSEQ multiplex PCR. The data show about 140,000 clones, roughly 85% seen once. A word on this clone: Its antigen is not identified.

The sequenced sample was blood, obtained from a patient whose treatment included radiotherapy and nephrectomy. The chain uses TRBV5-6 and TRBJ2-7; 7 positions match TRBD2. This TCR derives from a woman aged 45-60 years with renal cell carcinoma. CDR3 nucleotide sequence: TGTGCCAGCAGTTCCGTGCTAGCGGTCCACGAGCAGTACTTC. Protein: CASSSVLAVHEQYF.